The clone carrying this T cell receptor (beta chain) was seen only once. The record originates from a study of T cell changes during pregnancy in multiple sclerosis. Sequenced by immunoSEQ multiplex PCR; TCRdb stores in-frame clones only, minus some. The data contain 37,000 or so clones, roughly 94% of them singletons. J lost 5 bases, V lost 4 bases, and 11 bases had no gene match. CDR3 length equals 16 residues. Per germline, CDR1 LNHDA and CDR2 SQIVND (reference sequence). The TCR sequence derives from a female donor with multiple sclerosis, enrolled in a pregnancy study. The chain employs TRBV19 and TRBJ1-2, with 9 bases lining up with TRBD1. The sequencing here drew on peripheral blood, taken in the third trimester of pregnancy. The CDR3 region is CASSTPRRTGEYGYTF. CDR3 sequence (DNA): TGTGCCAGTAGTACCCCTCGAAGGACAGGGGAATATGGCTACACCTTC.